The 14 T cell receptor beta chains in this list originate from one sample, sequenced in a study of blood T cell repertoires in COVID-19. The table came from immunoSEQ multiplex PCR; TCRdb's copy has only in-frame clones and leaves some out. The table has a few hundred thousand clones, about 87% seen once. The sequenced sample was peripheral blood. These receptors all stem from a woman in her sixties or seventies with active or convalescent COVID-19.

V usage is TRBV10-3 and J usage is TRBJ1-1; 7 bases are shared with TRBD1. CDR3 length equals 14 residues. J gave up 2 bases and V 7 bases, and 7 bases lay outside the gene matches. Germline CDR1 and CDR2: ENHRY and SYGVKD. The CDR3 region is CAITKQGFNTEAFF. CDR3 DNA sequence: TGTGCCATCACCAAACAGGGGTTTAACACTGAAGCTTTCTTT.

This chain links TRBV10-3 with TRBJ2-1; D possibly corresponds to TRBD2 (6 bases). The CDR3 sequence is 15 residues long. Germline V gene lookup returns CDR1 ENHRY and CDR2 SYGVKD. V gave up 6 bases and J gave up 6 bases, with 18 bases separating them. CDR3 DNA sequence: TGTGCCATCAGGAAGGAGTCTTCCGGGGGCAATGAGCAGTTCTTC. Protein: CAIRKESSGGNEQFF.

This clone has only one observation. This rearrangement joins TRBV7-9 to TRBJ2-7; maybe TRBD2 (7 bases). Germline V gene sequence: CDR1 SEHNR, CDR2 FQNEAQ (reference sequence). Trimming removed 1 base at V and 3 bases at J, with 16 bases between. This CDR3 comprises 16 residues. Written as DNA, the CDR3 is TGTGCCAGCAGCTTAGACGGGGGGCCACGGAGCTACGAGCAGTACTTC. Its translation: CASSLDGGPRSYEQYF. The variable domain in full, with the rest retrieved from reference TRBV7-9 and TRBJ2-7, is DTGVSQNPRHKITKRGQNVTFRCDPISEHNRLYWYRQTLGQGPEFLTYFQNEAQLEKSRLLSDRFSAERPKGSFSTLEIQRTEQGDSAMYLCASSLDGGPRSYEQYFGPGTRLTVT.

The rearrangement uses TRBV4-2 and TRBJ2-3; no clear D gene. Germline CDR1 reads LGHNA; CDR2 reads YNFKEQ. Trimming took 0 bases from V and 0 from J, leaving 22 bases between them. The CDR3 is 20 residues long. The CDR3 here is CASSQDGLRTDVESTDTQYF. The CDR3 DNA reads as TGTGCCAGCAGCCAAGATGGGTTGCGTACAGACGTTGAAAGCACAGATACGCAGTATTTT.

The chain combines TRBV10-3 with TRBJ1-4, with 11 bases lining up with TRBD1. CDR1 ENHRY and CDR2 SYGVKD come from the germline V gene. The V gene end was trimmed by 6 bases and the J gene end by 6 bases; junction bases not matched to a gene: 3. The CDR3 has 14 amino acids. This CDR3 reads CAISRDRGDEKLFF. Here the CDR3 DNA reads TGTGCCATCAGCCGGGACAGGGGGGATGAAAAACTGTTTTTT.

This chain joins TRBV25-1 and TRBJ2-3; TRBD1 matches at 9 bases. Trimming took 4 bases from V and 3 from J; bases not matched to a gene: 8. This CDR3 is built from 16 residues. Germline V CDR1 and CDR2: MGHDK, SYGVNS. The CDR3 reads CASSGLGTGKTDTQYF. The CDR3 bases are TGTGCCAGCAGTGGCCTCGGGACAGGGAAAACAGATACGCAGTATTTT.

The V call is TRBV5-1, the J call TRBJ2-3; a possible D gene is TRBD2 (6 bases). Germline lookup yields CDR1 SGHRS and CDR2 YFSETQ. The CDR3 length is 14 residues. Trimming removed 5 bases from V and 2 bases from J, with 12 bases in between. DNA of the CDR3: TGCGCCAGCAGTAGGCGGGGATACACAGATACGCAGTATTTT. Its translation is CASSRRGYTDTQYF.

This clone appeared a single time. The rearrangement links TRBV3-1 (or the pseudogene TRBV3-2) to TRBJ1-5; no firm D call. Germline CDR1 LGHDT, CDR2 YNNKEL (reference sequence). V lost 1 base, J lost 7 bases, and 8 bases lay in between. The CDR3 has 13 amino acids. The chain's CDR3 is CASSQVPRQPQHF. The CDR3 nucleotides read TGTGCCAGCAGCCAAGTCCCCAGGCAGCCCCAGCATTTT.

The rearrangement links TRBV7-9 to TRBJ2-7; the D is unclear. CDR1 is SEHNR, CDR2 FQNEAQ, per germline (reference sequence). CDR3 length: 11 amino acids. V lost 3 bases and J 13 bases, leaving 13 bases between the germline ends. CDR3 coding DNA: TGTGCCAGCAGCTTCACGACTCCCCTTTACTTC. This gives the protein CASSFTTPLYF.

V and J are TRBV5-1 and TRBJ1-6; 8 bases are a match to TRBD1. V was clipped by 3 bases and J by 1 base; unmatched bases: 3. Germline lookup yields CDR1 SGHRS and CDR2 YFSETQ. The length of the CDR3 is 16 residues. The CDR3: CASSSGQGSYNSPLHF. CDR3 nucleotides: TGCGCCAGCAGCTCTGGACAGGGATCCTATAATTCACCCCTCCACTTT.

The chain joins TRBV10-1 to TRBJ1-1; D gene ambiguous. This CDR3 region has 12 residues. Looked up from germline, CDR1 is WNHNN and CDR2 is SYGVQD (reference sequence). V lost 11 bases to trimming and J lost 4 bases, with 14 bases between them. CDR3 residues: CAHWERSTEAFF. In DNA, the CDR3 is TGCGCCCACTGGGAGAGGAGCACTGAAGCTTTCTTT.

The J gene is TRBJ1-2, the V gene TRBV27; 9 positions agree with TRBD1. V lost 11 bases to trimming and J lost 5 bases; unmatched junction nucleotides: 15. The germline gives CDR1 MNHEY, CDR2 SMNVEV (reference sequence). There are 15 residues in the CDR3. The CDR3 region is CARLPTGGVGYGYTF. CDR3 in DNA: TGTGCCCGACTCCCGACAGGGGGGGTTGGGTATGGCTACACCTTC.

This clone turned up a few times. The CDR3 loop reads CASTVSGSTDTQYF. The DNA of the CDR3 is TGTGCCAGCACGGTCAGCGGTAGCACAGATACGCAGTATTTT. The rearrangement uses TRBV14 and TRBJ2-3; possible D gene TRBD2, 5 bases. V lost 7 bases, J lost 0 bases, and 11 bases lay in between. The CDR3 has 14 residues. From germline, CDR1 is SGHDN and CDR2 FVKESK.

The V and J genes are TRBV27 and TRBJ2-1; D uncertain. Germline CDR1 MNHEY, CDR2 SMNVEV (reference sequence). The CDR3 totals 15 residues. Trimming left V 5 bases short and J 0 bases short, with 11 bases between. CDR3 loop: CASSVQRLSYNEQFF. The DNA of the CDR3 is TGTGCCAGCAGTGTCCAGAGACTCTCCTACAATGAGCAGTTCTTC.